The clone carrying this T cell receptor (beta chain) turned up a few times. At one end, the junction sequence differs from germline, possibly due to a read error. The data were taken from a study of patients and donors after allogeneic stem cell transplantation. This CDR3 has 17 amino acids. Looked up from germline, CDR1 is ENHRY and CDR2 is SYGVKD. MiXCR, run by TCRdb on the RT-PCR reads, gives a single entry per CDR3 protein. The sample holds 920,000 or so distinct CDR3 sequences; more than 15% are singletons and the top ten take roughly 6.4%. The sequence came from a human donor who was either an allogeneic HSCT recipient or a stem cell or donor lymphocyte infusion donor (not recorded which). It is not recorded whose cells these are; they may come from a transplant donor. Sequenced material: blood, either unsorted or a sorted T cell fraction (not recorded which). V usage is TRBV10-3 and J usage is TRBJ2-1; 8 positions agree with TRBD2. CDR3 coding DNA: TGTGCCATGAGTGCATCCTTTAAGCGGGAGAACCACAATGAGCAGTTCTTC. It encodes CAMSASFKRENHNEQFF.